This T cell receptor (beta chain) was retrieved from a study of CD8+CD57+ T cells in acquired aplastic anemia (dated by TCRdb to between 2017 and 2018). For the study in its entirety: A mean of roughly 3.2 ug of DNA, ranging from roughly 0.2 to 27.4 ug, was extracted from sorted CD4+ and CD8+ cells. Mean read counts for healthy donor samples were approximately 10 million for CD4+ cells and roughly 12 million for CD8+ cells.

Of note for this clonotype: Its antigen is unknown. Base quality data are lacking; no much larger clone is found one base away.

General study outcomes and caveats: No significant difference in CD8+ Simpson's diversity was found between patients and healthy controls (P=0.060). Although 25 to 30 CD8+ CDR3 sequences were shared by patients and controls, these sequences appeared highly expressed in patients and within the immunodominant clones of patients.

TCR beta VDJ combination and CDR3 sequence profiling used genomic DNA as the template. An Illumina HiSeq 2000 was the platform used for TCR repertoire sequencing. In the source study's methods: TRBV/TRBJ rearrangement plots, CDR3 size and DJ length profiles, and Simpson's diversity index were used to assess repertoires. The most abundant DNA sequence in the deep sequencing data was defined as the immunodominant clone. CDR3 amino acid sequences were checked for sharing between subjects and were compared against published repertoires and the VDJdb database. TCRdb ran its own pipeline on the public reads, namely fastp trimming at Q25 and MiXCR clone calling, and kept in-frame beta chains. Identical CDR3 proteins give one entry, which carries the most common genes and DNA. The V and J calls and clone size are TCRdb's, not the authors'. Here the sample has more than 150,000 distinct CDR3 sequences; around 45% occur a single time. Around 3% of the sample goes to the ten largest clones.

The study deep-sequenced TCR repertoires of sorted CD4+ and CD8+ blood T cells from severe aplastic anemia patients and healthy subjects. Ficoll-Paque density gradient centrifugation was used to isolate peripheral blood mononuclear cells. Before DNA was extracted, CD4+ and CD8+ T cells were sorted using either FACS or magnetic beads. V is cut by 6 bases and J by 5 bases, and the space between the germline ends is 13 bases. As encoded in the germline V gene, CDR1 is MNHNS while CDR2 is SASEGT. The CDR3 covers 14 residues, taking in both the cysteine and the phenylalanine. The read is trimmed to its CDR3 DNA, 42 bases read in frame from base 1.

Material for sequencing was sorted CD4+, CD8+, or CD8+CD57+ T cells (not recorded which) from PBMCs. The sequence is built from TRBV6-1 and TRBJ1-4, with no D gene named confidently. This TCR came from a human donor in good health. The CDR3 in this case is CASSPLGPNEKLFF. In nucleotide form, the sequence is TGTGCCAGCAGCCCTCTGGGCCCGAATGAAAAACTGTTTTTT.